These 8 T cell receptor beta chains originate from one sample sequenced in a study of blood T cells in healthy people across ages. The second PCR ran roughly 6 to 11 cycles with a sample-barcoded 5' primer and J-beta primers. One entry per CDR3 protein results from TCRdb running MiXCR on the 5' RACE reads. The sample yields roughly 1,500,000 distinct CDR3 sequences, almost 35% seen once. Specimen: blood. These receptors were obtained from a woman under 40 in good health.

This chain joins TRBV4-1 and TRBJ2-7; 15 bases are shared with TRBD2. The CDR3 is 15 residues long. Losses at the gene ends were 8 bases for V and 4 bases for J; bases not matched to a gene: 6. Germline V gives CDR1 MGHRA, CDR2 YSYEKL. CDR3 region: CASGPGTSGGYEQYF. The CDR3 nucleotides read TGCGCCAGCGGCCCCGGGACTAGCGGGGGGTACGAGCAGTACTTC.

This clonotype was found a few times. The chain recombines TRBV20-1 with TRBJ2-7, with a possible D match to TRBD1 (5 bases). The germline V gene encodes CDR1 DFQATT and CDR2 SNEGSKA (reference sequence). The V gene lost 3 bases and the J gene lost 6 bases, with 15 bases spanning the gap. This CDR3 is 13 amino acids long. Here the CDR3 reads CSASRPQGLEQYF. Written as DNA, the CDR3 is TGCAGTGCTAGTAGACCCCAGGGTCTCGAGCAGTACTTC.

In this sample, this clonotype turned up a few times. This chain links TRBV10-3 with TRBJ2-7; 8 nucleotides line up with TRBD2. Germline V gives CDR1 ENHRY, CDR2 SYGVKD. Losses at the gene ends were 4 bases for V and 0 bases for J; bases not matched to a gene: 2. This CDR3 contains 14 residues. The CDR3 coding sequence is TGTGCCATCAGTGGGCGGGGGGACTCCTACGAGCAGTACTTC. This encodes CAISGRGDSYEQYF.

This clonotype was observed a few times. The rearrangement links TRBV20-1 to TRBJ2-1; 10 bases are shared with TRBD2. Unmatched junction bases numbered 10, after V lost 5 bases and J lost 0 bases. Germline V lookup: CDR1 DFQATT, CDR2 SNEGSKA (reference sequence). The length of the CDR3 is 17 residues. The CDR3 loop reads CSAAGTSAVSSYNEQFF. The CDR3 DNA sequence: TGCAGTGCTGCCGGGACTAGCGCCGTTAGCTCCTACAATGAGCAGTTCTTC.

With regard to this clonotype: This could be a read error, since a much larger clone is one nucleotide away. J is TRBJ2-4 and V is TRBV7-9; D is ambiguous. The CDR3 runs 16 residues. Trimming shortened V by 5 bases and J by 0 bases, and 14 bases separated the two germline ends. CDR1 and CDR2 from the germline V gene are SEHNR and FQNEAQ (reference sequence). DNA for the CDR3: TGTGCCAGCAGCCCGGGCGGAAATGCAGCCAAAAACATTCAGTACTTC. As protein: CASSPGGNAAKNIQYF.

This chain uses TRBV7-2 with TRBJ2-1; 9 positions match TRBD2. The V and J ends lost 5 bases and 2 bases, in that order; junction bases with no gene match: 7. The CDR3 contains 16 residues. The germline CDR1 and CDR2 sequences are SGHTA and FQGNSA. The CDR3 region has the DNA TGTGCCAGCAGCCGTAGCGGGAGCGGGCCCTACAATGAGCAGTTCTTC. This gives the protein CASSRSGSGPYNEQFF. Complete variable domain (other parts from reference TRBV7-2 and TRBJ2-1): GAGVSQSPSNKVTEKGKDVELRCDPISGHTALYWYRQSLGQGLEFLIYFQGNSAPDKSGLPSDRFSAERTGGSVSTLTIQRTQQEDSAVYLCASSRSGSGPYNEQFFGPGTRLTVL.

This clonotype was picked up many times. V usage is TRBV27 and J usage is TRBJ2-3; 10 bases are a match to TRBD2. Unmatched junction bases numbered 9, after V lost 5 bases and J lost 4 bases. The CDR3 contains 16 residues. Germline CDR1 MNHEY, CDR2 SMNVEV (reference sequence). Here the CDR3 DNA reads TGTGCCAGCAGTCCTTCGTGGCTAGCGGGAGCAGATACGCAGTATTTT. Translation gives CASSPSWLAGADTQYF.

The chain is built from TRBV20-1 and TRBJ1-5, with a tentative D call TRBD1 (5 bases). The V end was cut by 6 bases, the J end by 5 bases, with 11 bases between. The CDR3 runs to 12 residues. Germline V gene data show CDR1 as DFQATT and CDR2 as SNEGSKA (reference sequence). CDR3 protein: CSALVGDQPQHF. CDR3 nucleotides: TGCAGTGCCCTGGTAGGGGATCAGCCCCAGCATTTT.